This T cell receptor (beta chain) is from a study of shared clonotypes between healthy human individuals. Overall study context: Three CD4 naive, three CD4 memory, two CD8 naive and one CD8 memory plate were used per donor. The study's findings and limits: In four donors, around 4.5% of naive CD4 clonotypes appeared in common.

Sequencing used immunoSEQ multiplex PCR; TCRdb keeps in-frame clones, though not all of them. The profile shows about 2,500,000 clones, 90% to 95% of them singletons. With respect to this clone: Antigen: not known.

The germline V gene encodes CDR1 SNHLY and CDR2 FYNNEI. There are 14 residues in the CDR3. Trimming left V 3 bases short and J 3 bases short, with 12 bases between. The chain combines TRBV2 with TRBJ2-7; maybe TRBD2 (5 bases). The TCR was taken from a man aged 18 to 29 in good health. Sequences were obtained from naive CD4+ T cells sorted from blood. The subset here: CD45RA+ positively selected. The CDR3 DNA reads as TGTGCCAGCAGTGATGGCCTAGCTGGCTACGAGCAGTACTTC. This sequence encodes CASSDGLAGYEQYF.